The clone carrying this T cell receptor (beta chain) was detected many times. Time point reported: persistent/refractory GD, antithyroid drugs over 5 years with positive TRAb. Isolated PBMC RNA provided the starting material for the TCR library. This record belongs to a study of regulatory T cells in long-lasting Graves disease. In building TCR beta libraries, iRepertoire HTBI primers were used together with Arm-PCR of CDR3 regions. A single record per CDR3 protein comes from TCRdb applying MiXCR to the multiplex PCR reads. This sample has around 400,000 distinct CDR3 sequences, with roughly a fifth found just once. The CDR3 is 16 residues long. V was clipped by 5 bases and J by 0 bases, with 14 bases between them.

The gene calls are TRBV12-3 or TRBV12-4 and TRBJ1-5, with D uncertain. Sequenced here: peripheral blood mononuclear cells (PBMCs), sampled when the disease was refractory, from a patient treated with antithyroid drugs. The source is a female donor with Graves disease. In DNA, the CDR3 is TGTGCCAGCAGTCCCGGGATCGAGGGTAGCAATCAGCCCCAGCATTTT. It encodes CASSPGIEGSNQPQHF.